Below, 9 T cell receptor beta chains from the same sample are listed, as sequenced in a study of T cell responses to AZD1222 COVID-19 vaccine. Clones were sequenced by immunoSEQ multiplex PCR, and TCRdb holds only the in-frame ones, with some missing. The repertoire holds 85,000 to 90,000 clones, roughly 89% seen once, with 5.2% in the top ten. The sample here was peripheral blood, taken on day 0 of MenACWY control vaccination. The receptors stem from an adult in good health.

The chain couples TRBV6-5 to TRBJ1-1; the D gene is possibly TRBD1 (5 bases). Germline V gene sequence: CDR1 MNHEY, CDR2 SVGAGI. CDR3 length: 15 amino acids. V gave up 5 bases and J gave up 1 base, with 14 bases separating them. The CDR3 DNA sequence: TGTGCCAGCAGTCGCCTAGGGACGGCGAACACTGAAGCTTTCTTT. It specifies CASSRLGTANTEAFF.

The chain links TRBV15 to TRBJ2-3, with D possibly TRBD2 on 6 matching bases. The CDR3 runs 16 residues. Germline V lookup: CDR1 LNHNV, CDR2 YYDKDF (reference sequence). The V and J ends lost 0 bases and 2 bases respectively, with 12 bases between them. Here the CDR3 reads CATSRDFSGLTDTQYF. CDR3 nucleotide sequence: TGTGCCACCAGCAGAGATTTTAGCGGCCTCACAGATACGCAGTATTTT.

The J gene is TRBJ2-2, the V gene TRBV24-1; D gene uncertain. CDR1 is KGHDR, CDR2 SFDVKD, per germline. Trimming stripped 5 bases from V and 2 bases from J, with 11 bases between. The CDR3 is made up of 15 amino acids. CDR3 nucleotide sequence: TGTGCCACCAGTGGTCGGGCCCCAAACACCGGGGAGCTGTTTTTT. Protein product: CATSGRAPNTGELFF.

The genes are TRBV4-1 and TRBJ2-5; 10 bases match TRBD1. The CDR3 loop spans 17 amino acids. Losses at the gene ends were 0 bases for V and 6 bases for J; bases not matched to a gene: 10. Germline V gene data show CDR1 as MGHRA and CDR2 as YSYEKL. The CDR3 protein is CASSQEGLWDRGKTQYF. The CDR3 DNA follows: TGCGCCAGCAGCCAAGAAGGACTATGGGACAGGGGTAAGACCCAGTACTTC.

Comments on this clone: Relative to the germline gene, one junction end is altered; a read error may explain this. Written as DNA, the CDR3 is TGTGCCAGCAGTTTGGGCGGGAGAGTCTACAATGAGCAGTTCTTC. Translating gives CASSLGGRVYNEQFF. V usage is TRBV5-4 and J usage is TRBJ2-1, with 7 nucleotides matching TRBD2. Germline assignment: CDR1 SGHNT and CDR2 YYREEE (reference sequence). The CDR3 runs to 15 residues.

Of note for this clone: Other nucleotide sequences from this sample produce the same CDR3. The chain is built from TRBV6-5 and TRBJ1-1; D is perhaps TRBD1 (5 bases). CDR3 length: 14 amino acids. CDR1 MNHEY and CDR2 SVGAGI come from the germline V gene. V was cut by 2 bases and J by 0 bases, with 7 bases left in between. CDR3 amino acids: CASSYGGMNTEAFF. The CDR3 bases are TGTGCCAGCAGTTACGGGGGTATGAACACTGAAGCTTTCTTT.

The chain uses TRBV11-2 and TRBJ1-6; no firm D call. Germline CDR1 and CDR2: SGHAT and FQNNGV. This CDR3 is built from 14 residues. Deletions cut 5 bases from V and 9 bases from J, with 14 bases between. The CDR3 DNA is TGTGCCAGCAGCCCCCGACTGGGCATTTCACCCCTCCACTTT. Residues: CASSPRLGISPLHF.

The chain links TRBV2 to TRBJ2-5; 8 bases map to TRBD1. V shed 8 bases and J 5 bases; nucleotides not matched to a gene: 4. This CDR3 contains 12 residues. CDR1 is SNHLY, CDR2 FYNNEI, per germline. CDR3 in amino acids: CASRTGWETQYF. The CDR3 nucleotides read TGTGCCAGCCGGACAGGGTGGGAGACCCAGTACTTC.

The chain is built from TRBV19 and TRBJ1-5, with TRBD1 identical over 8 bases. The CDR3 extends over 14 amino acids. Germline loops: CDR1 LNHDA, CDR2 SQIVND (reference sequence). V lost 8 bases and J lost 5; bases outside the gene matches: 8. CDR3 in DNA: TGTGCCAGTGCCGGGACAGGTGGGGATCAGCCCCAGCATTTT. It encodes CASAGTGGDQPQHF.